This T cell receptor beta chain was captured by sequencing in a study of blood T cell repertoires in COVID-19. The assay was immunoSEQ multiplex PCR, and TCRdb's table has in-frame clones only and misses some. Of roughly 260,000 clones listed, approximately 90% are singletons. CDR1 and CDR2 from the germline V gene are LGHDT and YNNKEL (reference sequence). V was pared by 1 base and J by 4 bases, with 3 bases of the junction left unmatched. The CDR3 consists of 14 residues. The chain uses TRBV3-1 (or the pseudogene TRBV3-2) and TRBJ1-2; 7 positions agree with TRBD1. The sequenced sample consisted of peripheral blood. The clonotype comes from a woman aged 40 to 50 with acute or convalescent COVID-19. The CDR3, as DNA: TGTGCCAGCAGCCAAGTAGGACAGGCCTATGGCTACACCTTC. Its protein is CASSQVGQAYGYTF.